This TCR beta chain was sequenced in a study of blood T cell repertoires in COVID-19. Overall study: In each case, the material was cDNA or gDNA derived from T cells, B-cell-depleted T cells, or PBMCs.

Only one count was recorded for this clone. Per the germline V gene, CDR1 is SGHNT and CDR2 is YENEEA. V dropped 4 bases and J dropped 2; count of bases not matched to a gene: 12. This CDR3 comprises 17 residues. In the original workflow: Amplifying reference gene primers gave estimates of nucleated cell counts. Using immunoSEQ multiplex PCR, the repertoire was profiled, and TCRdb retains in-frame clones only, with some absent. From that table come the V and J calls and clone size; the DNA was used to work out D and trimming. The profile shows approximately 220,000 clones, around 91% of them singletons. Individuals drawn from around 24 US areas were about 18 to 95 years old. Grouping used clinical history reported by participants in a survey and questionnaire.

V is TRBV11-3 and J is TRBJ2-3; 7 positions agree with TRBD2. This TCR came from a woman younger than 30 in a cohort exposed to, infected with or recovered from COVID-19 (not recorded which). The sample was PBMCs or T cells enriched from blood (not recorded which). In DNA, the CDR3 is TGTGCCAGCAGCTCCTCTTGGGCTAGCGGAGACACAGATACGCAGTATTTT. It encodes CASSSSWASGDTDTQYF. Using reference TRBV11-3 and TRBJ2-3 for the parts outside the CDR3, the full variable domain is EAGVVQSPRYKIIEKKQPVAFWCNPISGHNTLYWYLQNLGQGPELLIRYENEEAVDDSQLPKDRFSAERLKGVDSTLKIQPAELGDSAVYLCASSSSWASGDTDTQYFGPGTRLTVL.